This T cell receptor beta chain stems from a study of shared clonotypes between healthy human individuals. Repertoires were generated with immunoSEQ multiplex PCR, while TCRdb's copy carries only in-frame clones and drops some. This table has about 600,000 clones, roughly 98% appearing once. The CDR3 loop spans 15 amino acids. Trimming shortened V by 7 bases and J by 2 bases, and 17 bases separated the two germline ends. CDR1 is LNHNV, CDR2 YYDKDF, per germline (reference sequence). Positively selected for CCR7, the CD45RO-negative cells used as naive CD8 cells excluded terminally differentiated effector memory CD45RA+ cells. General study points: On the whole, naive subsets had larger estimated richness than memory subsets had.

Regarding this clone: Its specificity is not known.

The sequence was collected from a man aged 25 to 45 in good health. Input material: naive CD8+ T cells sorted from blood. The gene calls are TRBV15 and TRBJ2-5; D is unclear. The DNA for the CDR3 is TGTGCCACCACCAACGGGCGGTCCACTCAAGAGACCCAGTACTTC. It codes for CATTNGRSTQETQYF. Based on the CDR3 plus reference TRBV15 and TRBJ2-5, the full variable domain is DAMVIQNPRYQVTQFGKPVTLSCSQTLNHNVMYWYQQKSSQAPKLLFHYYDKDFNNEADTPDNFQSRRPNTSFCFLDIRSPGLGDTAMYLCATTNGRSTQETQYFGPGTRLLVL.